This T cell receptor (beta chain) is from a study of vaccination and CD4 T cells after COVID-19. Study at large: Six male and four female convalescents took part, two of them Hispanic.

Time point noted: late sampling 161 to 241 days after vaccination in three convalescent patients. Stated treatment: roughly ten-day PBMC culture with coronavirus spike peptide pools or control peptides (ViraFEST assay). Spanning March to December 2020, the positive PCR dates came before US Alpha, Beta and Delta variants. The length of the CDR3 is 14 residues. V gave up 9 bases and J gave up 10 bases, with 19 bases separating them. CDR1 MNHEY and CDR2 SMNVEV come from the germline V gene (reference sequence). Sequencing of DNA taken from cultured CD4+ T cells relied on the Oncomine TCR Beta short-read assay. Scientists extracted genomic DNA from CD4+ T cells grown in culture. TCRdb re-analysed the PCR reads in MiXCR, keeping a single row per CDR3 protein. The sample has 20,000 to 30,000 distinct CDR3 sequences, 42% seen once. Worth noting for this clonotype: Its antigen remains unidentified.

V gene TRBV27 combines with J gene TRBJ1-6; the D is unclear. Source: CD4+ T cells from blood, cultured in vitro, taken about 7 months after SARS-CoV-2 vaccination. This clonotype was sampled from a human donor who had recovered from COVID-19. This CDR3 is CASSLRAVDSPLHF. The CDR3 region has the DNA TGTGCCAGTAGCCTCCGGGCAGTAGACTCACCCCTCCACTTT.